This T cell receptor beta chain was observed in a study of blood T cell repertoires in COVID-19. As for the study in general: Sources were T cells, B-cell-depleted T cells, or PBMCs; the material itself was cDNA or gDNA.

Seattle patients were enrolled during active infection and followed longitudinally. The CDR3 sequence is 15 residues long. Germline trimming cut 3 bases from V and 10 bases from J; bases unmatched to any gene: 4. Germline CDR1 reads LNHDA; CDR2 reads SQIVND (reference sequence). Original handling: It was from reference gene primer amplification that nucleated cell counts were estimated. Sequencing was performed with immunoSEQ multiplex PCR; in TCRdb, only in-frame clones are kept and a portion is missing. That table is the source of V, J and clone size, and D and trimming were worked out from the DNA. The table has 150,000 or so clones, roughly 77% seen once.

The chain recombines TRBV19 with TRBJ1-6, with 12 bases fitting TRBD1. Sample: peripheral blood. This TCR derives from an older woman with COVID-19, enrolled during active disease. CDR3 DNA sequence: TGTGCCAGTAGTATGGGACAGGGGGCATTCTCACCCCTCCACTTT. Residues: CASSMGQGAFSPLHF.